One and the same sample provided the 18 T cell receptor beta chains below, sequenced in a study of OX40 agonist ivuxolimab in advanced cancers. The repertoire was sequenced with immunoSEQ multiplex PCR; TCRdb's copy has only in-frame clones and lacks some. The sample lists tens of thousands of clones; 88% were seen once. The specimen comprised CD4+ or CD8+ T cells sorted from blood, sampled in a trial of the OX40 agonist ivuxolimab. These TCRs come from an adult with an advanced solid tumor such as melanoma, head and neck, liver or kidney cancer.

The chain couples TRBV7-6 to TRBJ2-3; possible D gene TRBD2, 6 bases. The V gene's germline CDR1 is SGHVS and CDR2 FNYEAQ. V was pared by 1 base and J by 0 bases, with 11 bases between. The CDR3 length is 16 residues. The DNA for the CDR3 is TGTGCCAGCAGCTTAGTTGCTAGCGAAAGCACAGATACGCAGTATTTT. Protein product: CASSLVASESTDTQYF.

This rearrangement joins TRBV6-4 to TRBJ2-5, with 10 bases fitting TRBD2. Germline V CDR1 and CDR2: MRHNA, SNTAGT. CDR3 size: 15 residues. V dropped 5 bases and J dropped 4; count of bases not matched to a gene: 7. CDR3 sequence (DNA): TGTGCCAGCAGTCTACTAGCGGGACCTCCAGAGACCCAGTACTTC. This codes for CASSLLAGPPETQYF.

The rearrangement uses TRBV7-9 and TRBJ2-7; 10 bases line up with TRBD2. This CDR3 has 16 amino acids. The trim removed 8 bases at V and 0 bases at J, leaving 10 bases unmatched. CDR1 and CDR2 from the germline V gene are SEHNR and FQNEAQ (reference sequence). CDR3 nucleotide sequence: TGTGCCAGCGGGGCTAGCGGGAGTTCGCCCTCCTACGAGCAGTACTTC. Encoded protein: CASGASGSSPSYEQYF. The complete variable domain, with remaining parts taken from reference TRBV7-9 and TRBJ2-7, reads DTGVSQNPRHKITKRGQNVTFRCDPISEHNRLYWYRQTLGQGPEFLTYFQNEAQLEKSRLLSDRFSAERPKGSFSTLEIQRTEQGDSAMYLCASGASGSSPSYEQYFGPGTRLTVT.

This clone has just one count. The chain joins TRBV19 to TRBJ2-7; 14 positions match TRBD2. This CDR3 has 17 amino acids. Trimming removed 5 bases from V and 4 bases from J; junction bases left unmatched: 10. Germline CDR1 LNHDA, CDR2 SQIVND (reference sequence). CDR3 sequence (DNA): TGTGCCAGTAGTCGGGGAATGGGACTAGCGGGAGCGTACGAGCAGTACTTC. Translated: CASSRGMGLAGAYEQYF.

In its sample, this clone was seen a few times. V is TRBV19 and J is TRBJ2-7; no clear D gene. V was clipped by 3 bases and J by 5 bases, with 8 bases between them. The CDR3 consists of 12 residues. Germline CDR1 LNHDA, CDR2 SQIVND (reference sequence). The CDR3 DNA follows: TGTGCCAGTAGTATTACCGGAGACGAGCAGTACTTC. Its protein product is CASSITGDEQYF.

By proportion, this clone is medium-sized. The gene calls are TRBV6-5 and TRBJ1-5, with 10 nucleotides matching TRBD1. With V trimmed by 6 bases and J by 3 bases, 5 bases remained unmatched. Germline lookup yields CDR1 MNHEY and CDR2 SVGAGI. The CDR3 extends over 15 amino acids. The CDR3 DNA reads TGTGCCAGCAGCCATGGGACAGGGGCCAATCAGCCCCAGCATTTT. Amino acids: CASSHGTGANQPQHF.

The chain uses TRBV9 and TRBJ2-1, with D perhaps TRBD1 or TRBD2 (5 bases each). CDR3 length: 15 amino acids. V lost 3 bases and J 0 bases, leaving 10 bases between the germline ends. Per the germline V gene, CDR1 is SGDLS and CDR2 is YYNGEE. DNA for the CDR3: TGTGCCAGCAGCGACCGGGACGGCTCCTACAATGAGCAGTTCTTC. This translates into CASSDRDGSYNEQFF.

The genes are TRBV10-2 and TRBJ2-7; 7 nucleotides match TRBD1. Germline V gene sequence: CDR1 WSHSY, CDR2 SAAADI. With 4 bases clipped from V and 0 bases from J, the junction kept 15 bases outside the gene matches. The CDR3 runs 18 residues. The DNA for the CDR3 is TGCGCCAGCAGTGCATCAGGGGGAGCCATTCAGTACTCCTACGAGCAGTACTTC. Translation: CASSASGGAIQYSYEQYF.

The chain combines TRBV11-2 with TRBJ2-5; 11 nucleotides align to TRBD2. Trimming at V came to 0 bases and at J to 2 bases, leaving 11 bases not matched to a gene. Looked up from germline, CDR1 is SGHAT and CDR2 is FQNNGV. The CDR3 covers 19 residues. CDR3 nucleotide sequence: TGTGCCAGCAGCTTAGAATTAACAGCAGGGACTAGCGGACAAGAGACCCAGTACTTC. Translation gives CASSLELTAGTSGQETQYF. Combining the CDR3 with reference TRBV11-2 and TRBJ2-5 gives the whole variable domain EAGVAQSPRYKIIEKRQSVAFWCNPISGHATLYWYQQILGQGPKLLIQFQNNGVVDDSQLPKDRFSAERLKGVDSTLKIQPAKLEDSAVYLCASSLELTAGTSGQETQYFGPGTRLLVL.

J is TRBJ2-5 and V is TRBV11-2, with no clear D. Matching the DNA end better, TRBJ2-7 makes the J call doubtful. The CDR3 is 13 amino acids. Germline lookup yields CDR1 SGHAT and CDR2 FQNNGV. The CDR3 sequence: CASSLHQTYEQYF. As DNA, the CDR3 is TGTGCCAGCAGCTTACACCAGACCTACGAGCAGTACTTC.

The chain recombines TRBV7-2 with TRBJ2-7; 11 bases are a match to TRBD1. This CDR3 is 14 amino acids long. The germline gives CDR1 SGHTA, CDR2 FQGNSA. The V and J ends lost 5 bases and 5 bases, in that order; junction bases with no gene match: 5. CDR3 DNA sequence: TGTGCCAGCAGCGTGTGGACAGGGGGCGACGAGCAGTACTTC. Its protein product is CASSVWTGGDEQYF.

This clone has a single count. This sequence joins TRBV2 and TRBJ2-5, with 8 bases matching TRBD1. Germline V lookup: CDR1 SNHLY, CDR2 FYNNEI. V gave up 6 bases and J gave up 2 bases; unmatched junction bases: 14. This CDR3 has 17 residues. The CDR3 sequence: CASRTATGVGGQETQYF. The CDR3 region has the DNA TGTGCCAGCAGGACCGCGACAGGGGTAGGGGGTCAAGAGACCCAGTACTTC.

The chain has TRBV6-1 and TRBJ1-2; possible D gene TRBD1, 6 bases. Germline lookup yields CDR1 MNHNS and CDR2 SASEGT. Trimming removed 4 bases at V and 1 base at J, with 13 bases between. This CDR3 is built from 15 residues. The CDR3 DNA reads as TGTGCCAGCAGTGGGACAGAGCAATATAACTATGGCTACACCTTC. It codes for CASSGTEQYNYGYTF.

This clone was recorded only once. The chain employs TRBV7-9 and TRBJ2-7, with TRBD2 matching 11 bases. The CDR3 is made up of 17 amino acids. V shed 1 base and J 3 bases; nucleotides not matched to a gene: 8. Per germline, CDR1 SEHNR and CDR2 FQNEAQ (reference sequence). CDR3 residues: CASSLGLSGRAIYEQYF. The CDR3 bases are TGTGCCAGCAGCTTAGGGCTTAGCGGGAGGGCCATCTACGAGCAGTACTTC.

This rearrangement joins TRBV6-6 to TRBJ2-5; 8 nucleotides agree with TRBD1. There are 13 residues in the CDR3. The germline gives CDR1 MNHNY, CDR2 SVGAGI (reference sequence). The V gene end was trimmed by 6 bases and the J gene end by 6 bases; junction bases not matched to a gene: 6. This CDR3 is CASSPDRAQTQYF. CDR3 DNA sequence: TGTGCCAGCAGCCCGGACAGGGCACAGACCCAGTACTTC.

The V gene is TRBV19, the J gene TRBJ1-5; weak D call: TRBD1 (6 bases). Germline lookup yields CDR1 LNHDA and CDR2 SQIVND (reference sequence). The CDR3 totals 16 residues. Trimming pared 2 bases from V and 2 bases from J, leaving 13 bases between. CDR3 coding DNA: TGTGCCAGTAGTATAAGGCTGGGGGCCGGCAATCAGCCCCAGCATTTT. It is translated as CASSIRLGAGNQPQHF.

This chain's CDR3 is CASSLRRNTEAFF. The CDR3 DNA sequence: TGTGCCAGCAGCTTACGGCGGAACACTGAAGCTTTCTTT. The chain joins TRBV7-9 to TRBJ1-1, with D uncertain. The CDR3 covers 13 residues. Germline V gene sequence: CDR1 SEHNR, CDR2 FQNEAQ (reference sequence). V dropped 2 bases and J dropped 1 base, with 5 bases sitting between them.

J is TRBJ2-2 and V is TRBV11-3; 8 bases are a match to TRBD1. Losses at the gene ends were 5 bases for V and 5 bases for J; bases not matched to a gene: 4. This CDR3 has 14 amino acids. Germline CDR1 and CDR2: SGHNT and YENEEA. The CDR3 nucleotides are TGTGCCAGCAGCGCAAGACAGGGGACCGGGGAGCTGTTTTTT. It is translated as CASSARQGTGELFF.